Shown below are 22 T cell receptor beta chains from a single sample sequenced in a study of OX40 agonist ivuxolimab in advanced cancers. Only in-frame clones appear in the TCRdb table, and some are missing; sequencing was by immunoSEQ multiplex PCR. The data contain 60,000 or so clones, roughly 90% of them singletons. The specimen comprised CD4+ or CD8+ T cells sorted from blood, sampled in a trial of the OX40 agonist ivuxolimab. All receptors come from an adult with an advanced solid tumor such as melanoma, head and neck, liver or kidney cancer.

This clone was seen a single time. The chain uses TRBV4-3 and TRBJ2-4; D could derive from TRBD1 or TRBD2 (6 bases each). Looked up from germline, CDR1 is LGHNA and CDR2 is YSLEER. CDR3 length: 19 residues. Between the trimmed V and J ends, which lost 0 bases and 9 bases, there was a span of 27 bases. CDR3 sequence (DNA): TGCGCCAGCAGCCAAGACTCGTCTGGACTACAGGGCGCCGGGGGCATTCAGTACTTC. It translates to CASSQDSSGLQGAGGIQYF.

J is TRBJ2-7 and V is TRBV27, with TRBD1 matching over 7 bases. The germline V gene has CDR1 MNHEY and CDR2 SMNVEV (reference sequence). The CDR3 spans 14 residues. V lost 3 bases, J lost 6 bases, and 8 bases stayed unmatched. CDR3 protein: CASSFQGQLGEQYF. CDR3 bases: TGTGCCAGCAGTTTTCAGGGACAGCTGGGCGAGCAGTACTTC.

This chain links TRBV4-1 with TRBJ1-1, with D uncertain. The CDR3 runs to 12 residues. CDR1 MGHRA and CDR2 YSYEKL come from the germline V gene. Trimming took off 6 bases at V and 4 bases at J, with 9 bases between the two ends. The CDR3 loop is CASSLVGTEAFF. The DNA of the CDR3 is TGCGCCAGCAGTTTAGTGGGCACTGAAGCTTTCTTT.

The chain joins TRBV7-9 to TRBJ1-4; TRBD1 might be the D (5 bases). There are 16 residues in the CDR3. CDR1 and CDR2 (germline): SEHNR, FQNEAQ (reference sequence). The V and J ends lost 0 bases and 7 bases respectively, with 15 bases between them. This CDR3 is CASSLAQGVLSEKLFF. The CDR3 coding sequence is TGTGCCAGCAGCTTAGCCCAGGGAGTATTAAGTGAAAAACTGTTTTTT.

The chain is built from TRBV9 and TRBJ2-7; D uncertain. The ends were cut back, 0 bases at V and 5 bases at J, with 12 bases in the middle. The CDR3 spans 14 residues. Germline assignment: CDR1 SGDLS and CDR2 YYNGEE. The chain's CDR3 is CASSVEREMDEQYF. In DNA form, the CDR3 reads TGTGCCAGCAGCGTAGAAAGGGAAATGGACGAGCAGTACTTC. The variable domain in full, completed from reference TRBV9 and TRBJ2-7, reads DSGVTQTPKHLITATGQRVTLRCSPRSGDLSVYWYQQSLDQGLQFLIQYYNGEERAKGNILERFSAQQFPDLHSELNLSSLELGDSALYFCASSVEREMDEQYFGPGTRLTVT.

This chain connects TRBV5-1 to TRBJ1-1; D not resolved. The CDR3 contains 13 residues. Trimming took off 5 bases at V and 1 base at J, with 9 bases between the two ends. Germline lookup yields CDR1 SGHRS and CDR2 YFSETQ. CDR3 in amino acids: CASSYLENTEAFF. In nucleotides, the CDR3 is TGCGCCAGCAGTTATCTGGAGAACACTGAAGCTTTCTTT.

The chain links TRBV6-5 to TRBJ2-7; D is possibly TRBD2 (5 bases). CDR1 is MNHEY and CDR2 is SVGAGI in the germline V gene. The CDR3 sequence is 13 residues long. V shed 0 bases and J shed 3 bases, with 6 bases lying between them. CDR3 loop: CASSYSTIYEQYF. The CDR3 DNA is TGTGCCAGCAGTTACTCGACTATCTACGAGCAGTACTTC.

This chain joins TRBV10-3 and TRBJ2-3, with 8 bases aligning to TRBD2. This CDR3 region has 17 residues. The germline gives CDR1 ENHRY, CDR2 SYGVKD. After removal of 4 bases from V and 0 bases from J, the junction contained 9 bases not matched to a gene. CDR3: CAISGSAGAASTDTQYF. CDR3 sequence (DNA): TGTGCCATCAGTGGATCAGCGGGAGCCGCAAGCACAGATACGCAGTATTTT.

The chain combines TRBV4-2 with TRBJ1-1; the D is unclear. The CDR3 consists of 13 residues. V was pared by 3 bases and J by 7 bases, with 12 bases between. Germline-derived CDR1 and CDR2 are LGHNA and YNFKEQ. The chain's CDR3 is CASSHHQESEAFF. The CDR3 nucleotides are TGTGCCAGCAGCCACCACCAGGAGAGTGAAGCTTTCTTT.

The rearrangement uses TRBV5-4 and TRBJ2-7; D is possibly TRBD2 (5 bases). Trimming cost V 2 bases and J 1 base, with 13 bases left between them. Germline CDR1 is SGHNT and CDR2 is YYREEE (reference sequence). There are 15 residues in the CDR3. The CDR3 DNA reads TGTGCCAGCAGCTTTATGCGTGGAGGTTCCTACGAGCAGTACTTC. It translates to CASSFMRGGSYEQYF.

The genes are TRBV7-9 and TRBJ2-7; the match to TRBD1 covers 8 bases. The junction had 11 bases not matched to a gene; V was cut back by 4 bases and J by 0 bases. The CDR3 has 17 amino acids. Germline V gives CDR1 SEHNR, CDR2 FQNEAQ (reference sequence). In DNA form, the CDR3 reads TGTGCCAGCAGCTCATGGACAGGGACCCAAAGCTCCTACGAGCAGTACTTC. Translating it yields CASSSWTGTQSSYEQYF.

CDR3 sequence (DNA): TGTGCCAGCACCCCCCGGGGGGTTGACACTGAAGCTTTCTTT. This gives the protein CASTPRGVDTEAFF. The J gene is TRBJ1-1, the V gene TRBV27; perhaps TRBD1 as D (5 bases). Per the germline V gene, CDR1 is MNHEY and CDR2 is SMNVEV (reference sequence). With 7 bases removed from V and 3 bases from J, the gap between germline ends came to 15 bases. The CDR3 length is 14 residues.

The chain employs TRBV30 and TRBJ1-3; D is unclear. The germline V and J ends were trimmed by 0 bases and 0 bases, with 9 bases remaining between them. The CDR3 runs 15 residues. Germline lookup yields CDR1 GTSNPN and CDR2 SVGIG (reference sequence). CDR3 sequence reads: CAWSVTPSSGNTIYF. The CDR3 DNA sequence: TGTGCCTGGAGTGTAACTCCTAGCTCTGGAAACACCATATATTTT.

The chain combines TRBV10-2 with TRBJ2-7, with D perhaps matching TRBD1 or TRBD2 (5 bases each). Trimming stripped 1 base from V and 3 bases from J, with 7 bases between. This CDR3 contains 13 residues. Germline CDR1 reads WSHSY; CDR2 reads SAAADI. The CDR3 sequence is CASSEWGNYEQYV. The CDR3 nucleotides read TGCGCCAGCAGTGAGTGGGGGAACTACGAGCAGTACGTC.

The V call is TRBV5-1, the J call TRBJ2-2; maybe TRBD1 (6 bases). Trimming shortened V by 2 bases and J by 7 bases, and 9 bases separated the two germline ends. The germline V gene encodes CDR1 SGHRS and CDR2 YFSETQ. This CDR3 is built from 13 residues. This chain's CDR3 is CASSFAQGGELFF. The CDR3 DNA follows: TGCGCCAGCAGCTTTGCACAGGGCGGGGAGCTGTTTTTT.

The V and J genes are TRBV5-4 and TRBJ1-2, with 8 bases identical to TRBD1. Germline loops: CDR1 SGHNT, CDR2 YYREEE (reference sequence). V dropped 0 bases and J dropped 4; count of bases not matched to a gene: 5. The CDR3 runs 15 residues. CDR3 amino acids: CASSLGTGQGYGYTF. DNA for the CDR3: TGTGCCAGCAGCTTGGGGACAGGGCAGGGCTATGGCTACACCTTC. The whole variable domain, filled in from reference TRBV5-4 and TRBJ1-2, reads ETGVTQSPTHLIKTRGQQVTLRCSSQSGHNTVSWYQQALGQGPQFIFQYYREEENGRGNFPPRFSGLQFPNYSSELNVNALELDDSALYLCASSLGTGQGYGYTFGSGTRLTVV.

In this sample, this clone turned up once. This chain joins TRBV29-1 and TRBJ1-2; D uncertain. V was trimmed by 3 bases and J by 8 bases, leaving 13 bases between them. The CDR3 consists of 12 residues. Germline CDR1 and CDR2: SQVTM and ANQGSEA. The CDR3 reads CSVELGSGGYTF. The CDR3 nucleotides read TGCAGCGTTGAGCTTGGCTCTGGAGGCTACACCTTC.

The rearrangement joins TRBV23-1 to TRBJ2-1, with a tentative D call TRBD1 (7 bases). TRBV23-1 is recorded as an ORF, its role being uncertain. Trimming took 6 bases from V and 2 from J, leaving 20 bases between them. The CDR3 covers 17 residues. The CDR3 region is CASSTIGGGQPYNEQFF. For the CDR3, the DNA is TGCGCCAGCAGCACAATAGGAGGGGGACAGCCCTACAATGAGCAGTTCTTC.

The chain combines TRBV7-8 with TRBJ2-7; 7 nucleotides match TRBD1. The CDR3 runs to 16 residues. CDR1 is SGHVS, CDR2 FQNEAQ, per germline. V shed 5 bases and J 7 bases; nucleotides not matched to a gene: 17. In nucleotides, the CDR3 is TGTGCCAGCAGCAGTCTGCGGACAGGCGGGTCTGGAGAGCAGTACTTC. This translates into CASSSLRTGGSGEQYF. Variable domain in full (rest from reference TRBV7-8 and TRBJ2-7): GAGVSQSPRYKVAKRGQDVALRCDPISGHVSLFWYQQALGQGPEFLTYFQNEAQLDKSGLPSDRFFAERPEGSVSTLKIQRTQQEDSAVYLCASSSLRTGGSGEQYFGPGTRLTVT.

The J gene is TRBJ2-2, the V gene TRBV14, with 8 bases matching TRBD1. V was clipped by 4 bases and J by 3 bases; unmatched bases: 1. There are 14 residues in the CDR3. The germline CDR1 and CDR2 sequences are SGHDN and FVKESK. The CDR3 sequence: CASSRTGHTGELFF. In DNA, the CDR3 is TGTGCCAGCAGCCGGACAGGGCACACCGGGGAGCTGTTTTTT.

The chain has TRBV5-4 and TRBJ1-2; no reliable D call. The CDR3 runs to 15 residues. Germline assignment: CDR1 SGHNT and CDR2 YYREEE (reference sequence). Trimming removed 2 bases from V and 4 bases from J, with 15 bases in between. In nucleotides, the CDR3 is TGTGCCAGCAGCTTACCCCAGGAGGAGGGCTATGGCTACACCTTC. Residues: CASSLPQEEGYGYTF. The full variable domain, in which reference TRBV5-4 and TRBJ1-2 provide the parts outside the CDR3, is ETGVTQSPTHLIKTRGQQVTLRCSSQSGHNTVSWYQQALGQGPQFIFQYYREEENGRGNFPPRFSGLQFPNYSSELNVNALELDDSALYLCASSLPQEEGYGYTFGSGTRLTVV.

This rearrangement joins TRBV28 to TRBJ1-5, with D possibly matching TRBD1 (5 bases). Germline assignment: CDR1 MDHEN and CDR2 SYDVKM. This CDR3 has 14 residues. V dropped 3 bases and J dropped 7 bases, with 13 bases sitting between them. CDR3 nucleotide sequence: TGTGCCAGCAGTTTGGGGGGGGTCGGGCAGCCCCAGCATTTT. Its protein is CASSLGGVGQPQHF.